This entry lists 9 T cell receptor beta chains sequenced from one sample in a study. TCRdb used MiXCR to reprocess the 5' RACE reads, holding one entry per CDR3 protein. The sample includes about 54,000 distinct CDR3 sequences, roughly 15% of them seen just once. Sequencing was carried out using naive CD4+ T cells sorted from blood. Regarding subset: naive CD4+ T cells, CD4+CD45RA+CD25-. All receptors derive from a female donor with breast cancer.

In its sample, this clonotype was seen many times. The chain carries TRBV4-1 and TRBJ1-2; tentatively, D is TRBD1 (5 bases). This CDR3 has 14 residues. CDR1 is MGHRA and CDR2 is YSYEKL in the germline V gene. The V gene lost 0 bases and the J gene lost 7 bases, with 12 bases spanning the gap. DNA of the CDR3: TGCGCCAGCAGCCAAGAGGGTTTCGGGGGTGGCTACACCTTC. Amino acids: CASSQEGFGGGYTF.

This clonotype is labeled medium-sized (0.01 to 0.1%). The chain links TRBV5-1 to TRBJ2-3; tentatively, D is TRBD1 (5 bases). Trimming cost V 1 base and J 5 bases, with 14 bases left between them. The CDR3 spans 15 residues. Germline V gene lookup returns CDR1 SGHRS and CDR2 YFSETQ. CDR3 DNA: TGCGCCAGCAGCTTGTCTGACATCCAGGGAGATACGCAGTATTTT. Its protein is CASSLSDIQGDTQYF.

There are many counts of this clonotype. The chain combines TRBV10-3 with TRBJ1-1; 7 bases align to TRBD1. Germline V lookup: CDR1 ENHRY, CDR2 SYGVKD. CDR3 length: 14 amino acids. Trimming removed 7 bases from V and 2 bases from J; junction bases left unmatched: 7. The CDR3 loop is CAITTGTVNTEAFF. CDR3 DNA sequence: TGTGCCATCACTACCGGGACAGTTAACACTGAAGCTTTCTTT.

The rearrangement links TRBV7-2 to TRBJ2-6; unclear D gene. Germline loops: CDR1 SGHTA, CDR2 FQGNSA. This CDR3 region has 15 residues. The germline V and J ends were trimmed by 1 base and 0 bases, with 4 bases remaining between them. CDR3 sequence: CASSLVLSGANVLTF. CDR3 DNA sequence: TGTGCCAGCAGCTTAGTCCTCTCTGGGGCCAACGTCCTGACTTTC. Full variable domain (remainder filled in from reference TRBV7-2 and TRBJ2-6): GAGVSQSPSNKVTEKGKDVELRCDPISGHTALYWYRQSLGQGLEFLIYFQGNSAPDKSGLPSDRFSAERTGGSVSTLTIQRTQQEDSAVYLCASSLVLSGANVLTFGAGSRLTVL.

This clonotype was seen more than once but under ten times. V is TRBV7-8 and J is TRBJ2-3, with D possibly TRBD2 on 5 matching bases. The CDR3 runs to 16 residues. V was shortened by 2 bases and J by 0 bases, with 12 bases between the two germline ends. Germline CDR1 and CDR2: SGHVS and FQNEAQ. The CDR3 DNA is TGTGCCAGCAGCTTAAGAGAGGGCCTTAGCACAGATACGCAGTATTTT. Encoded protein: CASSLREGLSTDTQYF. The full variable domain, rest sourced from reference TRBV7-8 and TRBJ2-3, is GAGVSQSPRYKVAKRGQDVALRCDPISGHVSLFWYQQALGQGPEFLTYFQNEAQLDKSGLPSDRFFAERPEGSVSTLKIQRTQQEDSAVYLCASSLREGLSTDTQYFGPGTRLTVL.

This clonotype was seen a handful of times. The V call is TRBV20-1, the J call TRBJ2-3, with TRBD2 as a possible D gene (6 bases). The germline CDR1 and CDR2 sequences are DFQATT and SNEGSKA (reference sequence). This CDR3 spans 14 amino acids. Trimming shortened V by 1 base and J by 1 base, and 9 bases separated the two germline ends. CDR3 amino acids: CSARGPSGTDTQYF. In DNA, the CDR3 is TGCAGTGCTAGAGGGCCTAGCGGCACAGATACGCAGTATTTT.

In its sample, this clonotype was seen many times. The chain couples TRBV6-1 to TRBJ1-1; D is unclear. The V end was cut by 1 base, the J end by 8 bases, with 11 bases between. The CDR3 runs to 13 residues. CDR1 MNHNS and CDR2 SASEGT come from the germline V gene. CDR3 amino acids: CASSEVRNGEAFF. In DNA, the CDR3 is TGTGCCAGCAGTGAAGTTAGGAACGGGGAAGCTTTCTTT.

The chain is built from TRBV5-1 and TRBJ2-1; 11 bases match TRBD2. Germline trimming cut 6 bases from V and 3 bases from J; bases unmatched to any gene: 2. CDR3 size: 14 residues. Per germline, CDR1 SGHRS and CDR2 YFSETQ. The CDR3 region has the DNA TGCGCCAGCAACCTAGCGGGAGGCTACAATGAGCAGTTCTTC. This codes for CASNLAGGYNEQFF.

The J gene is TRBJ2-1, the V gene TRBV6-5; TRBD2 matches 12 bases. Germline values: CDR1 MNHEY, CDR2 SVGAGI. V was pared by 2 bases and J by 7 bases, with 0 bases of the junction left unmatched. This CDR3 comprises 14 residues. The CDR3 coding sequence is TGTGCCAGCAGTTACGGACTAGCGGGAAATGAGCAGTTCTTC. Encoded protein: CASSYGLAGNEQFF.